These 15 T cell receptor beta chains were sequenced from one sample in a study of T cells in localized non-small cell lung cancer. Repertoires were generated with immunoSEQ multiplex PCR, while TCRdb's copy carries only in-frame clones and drops some. The sample includes around 28,000 clones, 80% to 90% of them seen just once. The specimen was peripheral blood, collected before any cancer treatment. Receptors originate from a woman between 18 and 50 years old with stage I lung adenocarcinoma.

This clone has only one observation. The chain is built from TRBV6-1 and TRBJ1-1; possible D gene TRBD1, 5 bases. Germline V gene sequence: CDR1 MNHNS, CDR2 SASEGT. V was clipped by 4 bases and J by 0 bases, with 15 bases between them. The length of the CDR3 is 16 residues. CDR3 bases: TGTGCCAGCAGTGGGCCGGCAGGGATACTGAACACTGAAGCTTTCTTT. Translating gives CASSGPAGILNTEAFF.

In DNA form, the CDR3 reads TGTGCCAGCAGCTTATCAGGAACGAACACTGAAGCTTTCTTT. Amino acids: CASSLSGTNTEAFF. The chain uses TRBV7-2 and TRBJ1-1; D not certain. V lost 2 bases and J lost 1, with 8 bases in between. CDR1 and CDR2 (germline): SGHTA, FQGNSA. This CDR3 is built from 14 residues.

This clone was detected only once. The V gene is TRBV7-2, the J gene TRBJ2-1, with 8 bases lining up with TRBD2. CDR1 and CDR2 from the germline V gene are SGHTA and FQGNSA. This CDR3 spans 18 amino acids. Germline trimming cut 2 bases from V and 1 base from J; bases unmatched to any gene: 10. The CDR3 coding sequence is TGTGCCAGCAGCTTAAGGAGTCCGGGACTAGGATCCTACAATGAGCAGTTCTTC. As protein: CASSLRSPGLGSYNEQFF.

The gene calls are TRBV5-4 and TRBJ2-7; D remains ambiguous. The length of the CDR3 is 13 residues. V shed 1 base and J shed 3 bases, with 8 bases lying between them. In germline, CDR1 is SGHNT, CDR2 YYREEE (reference sequence). The CDR3 DNA reads as TGTGCCAGCAGCTTGCACAATCTCTACGAGCAGTACTTC. As protein: CASSLHNLYEQYF.

The chain combines TRBV19 with TRBJ1-1; D unresolved. The CDR3 has 13 amino acids. Germline V gives CDR1 LNHDA, CDR2 SQIVND (reference sequence). V lost 6 bases and J lost 1, with 9 bases in between. CDR3 in DNA: TGTGCCAGTAGCATCCGGGGGAACACTGAAGCTTTCTTT. It codes for CASSIRGNTEAFF.

The chain joins TRBV6-4 to TRBJ2-2; 12 bases are a match to TRBD2. CDR1 and CDR2 from the germline V gene are MRHNA and SNTAGT. CDR3 length: 16 amino acids. Losses at the gene ends were 5 bases for V and 1 base for J; bases not matched to a gene: 2. The chain's CDR3 is CASSLAGGLNTGELFF. CDR3 in DNA: TGTGCCAGCAGTCTAGCGGGAGGGCTGAACACCGGGGAGCTGTTTTTT.

This rearrangement joins TRBV30 to TRBJ1-4; no firm D call. CDR1 GTSNPN and CDR2 SVGIG come from the germline V gene (reference sequence). V lost 1 base and J 8 bases, leaving 11 bases between the germline ends. This CDR3 is built from 13 residues. The CDR3 DNA reads TGTGCCTGGAGTGAAAGTTTTTGGGAAAAACTGTTTTTT. The encoded protein is CAWSESFWEKLFF.

The rearrangement links TRBV2 to TRBJ1-2, with a tentative D call TRBD1 (6 bases). Germline V gene data show CDR1 as SNHLY and CDR2 as FYNNEI. V lost 5 bases and J 5 bases, leaving 12 bases between the germline ends. The CDR3 loop spans 13 amino acids. CDR3 protein: CASSLTGKYGYTF. The CDR3 nucleotides read TGTGCCAGCAGTCTCACAGGGAAATATGGCTACACCTTC.

This clone was counted a single time. The V gene is TRBV14, the J gene TRBJ1-1; D is ambiguous. Germline V gene lookup returns CDR1 SGHDN and CDR2 FVKESK. Trimming pared 4 bases from V and 9 bases from J, leaving 15 bases between. CDR3 length: 13 residues. The CDR3 region is CASSPGIAAKAFF. The CDR3 region has the DNA TGTGCCAGCAGCCCGGGAATAGCAGCGAAAGCTTTCTTT.

This chain links TRBV27 with TRBJ2-1; 12 bases match TRBD2. The CDR3 totals 17 residues. V gave up 4 bases and J gave up 10 bases; unmatched junction bases: 14. CDR1 is MNHEY and CDR2 is SMNVEV in the germline V gene (reference sequence). CDR3 DNA: TGTGCCAGCAGTTCCCCGGGGGCTAGCGGGAGGGCCTTGGAGCAGTTCTTC. Protein: CASSSPGASGRALEQFF.

This chain connects TRBV5-6 to TRBJ1-2; D call uncertain. Germline V lookup: CDR1 SGHDT, CDR2 YYEEEE. V was trimmed by 0 bases and J by 2 bases, leaving 2 bases between them. The CDR3 length is 12 residues. The CDR3 loop is CASSLANYGYTF. CDR3 sequence (DNA): TGTGCCAGCAGCTTGGCCAACTATGGCTACACCTTC.

This clone has just one count. The chain is built from TRBV6-5 and TRBJ1-1; no definite D call. The germline V and J ends were trimmed by 5 bases and 0 bases, with 7 bases remaining between them. The CDR3 runs 13 residues. Germline CDR1 MNHEY, CDR2 SVGAGI. CDR3 coding DNA: TGTGCCAGCAGTCCCCTGATGAACACTGAAGCTTTCTTT. This codes for CASSPLMNTEAFF.

The chain has TRBV7-2 and TRBJ2-7; D is possibly TRBD1 (6 bases). V lost 5 bases and J 3 bases, leaving 11 bases between the germline ends. This CDR3 comprises 13 residues. The germline V gene has CDR1 SGHTA and CDR2 FQGNSA. The CDR3 DNA reads as TGTGCCAGCAGCCCGACACAGGGCTACGAGCAGTACTTC. This codes for CASSPTQGYEQYF.

The chain couples TRBV28 to TRBJ1-3; no definite D call. From germline, CDR1 is MDHEN and CDR2 SYDVKM. V was cut by 3 bases and J by 0 bases, with 9 bases left in between. This CDR3 has 15 amino acids. The CDR3: CASSFGQTSGNTIYF. Written as DNA, the CDR3 is TGTGCCAGCAGTTTCGGTCAGACCTCTGGAAACACCATATATTTT. The variable domain in full, completed from reference TRBV28 and TRBJ1-3, reads DVKVTQSSRYLVKRTGEKVFLECVQDMDHENMFWYRQDPGLGLRLIYFSYDVKMKEKGDIPEGYSVSREKKERFSLILESASTNQTSMYLCASSFGQTSGNTIYFGEGSWLTVV.

The chain links TRBV7-9 to TRBJ2-5; 11 nucleotides match TRBD2. The CDR3 is 16 residues long. With 5 bases clipped from V and 4 bases from J, the junction kept 9 bases outside the gene matches. Germline CDR1 and CDR2: SEHNR and FQNEAQ (reference sequence). The CDR3 protein is CASSTSLAGASETQYF. The CDR3 DNA follows: TGTGCCAGCAGCACATCACTAGCGGGAGCTTCAGAGACCCAGTACTTC.